Presented here are 5 T cell receptor beta chains from one specimen sequenced in a study of shared clonotypes between healthy human individuals. The repertoire was sequenced with immunoSEQ multiplex PCR; TCRdb's copy has only in-frame clones and lacks some. The table records approximately 1.4 million clones, 95% to 99% of them present only once. Input material: naive CD4+ T cells sorted from blood. The subset is: CD45RA+ positively selected. Receptors were obtained from a man aged 30 to 39 in good health.

The genes are TRBV5-4 and TRBJ2-7; 9 bases fit TRBD1. Germline CDR1 SGHNT, CDR2 YYREEE (reference sequence). Trimming at V came to 2 bases and at J to 6 bases, leaving 6 bases not matched to a gene. This CDR3 has 14 amino acids. CDR3 residues: CASSLTGGRGEQYF. The CDR3 DNA is TGTGCCAGCAGCTTAACAGGGGGCCGTGGCGAGCAGTACTTC.

The chain links TRBV5-1 to TRBJ2-6, with 13 bases that match TRBD2. CDR3 length equals 22 residues. The V gene end was trimmed by 4 bases and the J gene end by 1 base; junction bases not matched to a gene: 17. Germline V gene data show CDR1 as SGHRS and CDR2 as YFSETQ. CDR3 bases: TGCGCCAGCAGCCTAACTCCCCACACTGGACTAGCGGGAGAGTCTGGGGCCAACGTCCTGACTTTC. Encoded protein: CASSLTPHTGLAGESGANVLTF.

This CDR3 is CASRYGTGGSYEQYF. The CDR3 nucleotides are TGTGCCAGCAGGTACGGGACAGGGGGTTCGTACGAGCAGTACTTC. The chain employs TRBV2 and TRBJ2-7, with 11 positions matching TRBD1. The V and J ends lost 6 bases and 4 bases, in that order; junction bases with no gene match: 8. Per the germline V gene, CDR1 is SNHLY and CDR2 is FYNNEI. CDR3 length equals 15 residues.

V is TRBV28 and J is TRBJ2-1; D is unclear. V was shortened by 6 bases and J by 10 bases, with 16 bases between the two germline ends. Germline assignment: CDR1 MDHEN and CDR2 SYDVKM. The CDR3 spans 13 residues. The DNA for the CDR3 is TGTGCCAGCAGCAAAGGGCCCCGGTGGGAGCAGTTCTTC. Translation gives CASSKGPRWEQFF.

The chain combines TRBV7-9 with TRBJ1-4; a weak D match, TRBD1 (6 bases). The length of the CDR3 is 14 residues. Germline V gene lookup returns CDR1 SEHNR and CDR2 FQNEAQ (reference sequence). The V end was cut by 7 bases, the J end by 6 bases, with 15 bases between. The CDR3: CASTERGKDEKLFF. For the CDR3, the DNA is TGTGCCAGCACCGAGAGGGGGAAGGATGAAAAACTGTTTTTT.